These 10 T cell receptor beta chains came from one sample sequenced in a study of blood T cell repertoires in COVID-19 (dated by TCRdb to about 2020). The library was built by means of the immunoSEQ multiplex PCR assay. In TCRdb, the immuneACCESS table is reduced to in-frame sequences with V and J assigned. These tables do not hold every clone; where another copy was compared, an unresolved V gene accounts for under half, and the others remain unexplained. This sample is represented by fewer than 350,000 clones; around nine tenths of them were singletons. Approximately 1% of the sample belongs to the ten largest clones. The specimen sequenced was PBMCs or T cells enriched from blood (not recorded which). The receptor set was obtained from a woman aged 25 to 45 who had been exposed to COVID-19.

The J gene is TRBJ2-7, the V gene TRBV6-6; tentatively, D is TRBD2 (6 bases). Germline-derived CDR1 and CDR2 are MNHNY and SVGAGI (reference sequence). Trimming left V 0 bases short and J 7 bases short, with 10 bases between. The CDR3 is 13 residues long. The CDR3 protein is CASSYSGLGEQYF. CDR3 DNA: TGTGCCAGCAGTTACTCGGGACTTGGGGAGCAGTACTTC.

This chain joins TRBV19 and TRBJ2-2, with 9 bases identical to TRBD1. The CDR3 consists of 15 residues. V was pared by 5 bases and J by 4 bases, with 5 bases of the junction left unmatched. Germline-derived CDR1 and CDR2 are LNHDA and SQIVND (reference sequence). The CDR3 protein is CASSYLDRGTGELFF. The DNA of the CDR3 is TGTGCCAGTAGTTACCTGGACAGGGGCACCGGGGAGCTGTTTTTT.

The chain recombines TRBV5-1 with TRBJ2-7, with D possibly being TRBD2 (6 bases). The V gene's germline CDR1 is SGHRS and CDR2 YFSETQ. The CDR3 is 14 amino acids. V dropped 3 bases and J dropped 0 bases, with 10 bases sitting between them. The CDR3 protein is CASSYSGTSYEQYF. The CDR3 DNA reads as TGCGCCAGCAGCTATAGCGGAACCTCCTACGAGCAGTACTTC.

The chain is built from TRBV28 and TRBJ2-7; D is unresolved. From germline, CDR1 is MDHEN and CDR2 SYDVKM. Trimming took off 3 bases at V and 1 base at J, with 16 bases between the two ends. CDR3 length: 16 amino acids. CDR3: CASSFEVAESSYEQYF. DNA of the CDR3: TGTGCCAGCAGTTTCGAGGTGGCCGAGTCGTCCTACGAGCAGTACTTC.

The CDR3 bases are TGTGCCAGCAGCGTACCCCCCCGGGTAGCGGGAGGGTACAATGAGCAGTTCTTC. Protein product: CASSVPPRVAGGYNEQFF. The chain recombines TRBV9 with TRBJ2-1; 11 nucleotides agree with TRBD2. The germline CDR1 and CDR2 sequences are SGDLS and YYNGEE. The J segment lost 4 bases and the V segment lost 1 base, leaving 10 bases of the junction unmatched. This CDR3 contains 18 residues.

The CDR3 here is CASSQDRGRETQYF. CDR3 sequence (DNA): TGTGCCAGCAGCCAAGATCGAGGGAGGGAGACCCAGTACTTC. This sequence joins TRBV4-2 and TRBJ2-5, with TRBD2 as a possible D gene (6 bases). The CDR3 is 14 residues long. Per the germline V gene, CDR1 is LGHNA and CDR2 is YNFKEQ. With 0 bases removed from V and 5 bases from J, the gap between germline ends came to 10 bases.

This clone was seen repeatedly, ten times or more. The chain has TRBV27 and TRBJ1-6, with 9 bases matching TRBD1. The length of the CDR3 is 14 residues. V lost 7 bases, J lost 10 bases, and 8 bases stayed unmatched. Germline V gives CDR1 MNHEY, CDR2 SMNVEV (reference sequence). The CDR3 region is CASTRTGAGSPLHF. CDR3 nucleotides: TGTGCCAGCACCAGGACAGGGGCAGGCTCACCCCTCCACTTT.

The table lists this clone with a few counts. This chain links TRBV2 with TRBJ1-1; TRBD1 matches 7 bases. Trimming took 8 bases from V and 3 from J; bases not matched to a gene: 6. Germline V gene data show CDR1 as SNHLY and CDR2 as FYNNEI. CDR3 length equals 13 residues. CDR3 sequence (DNA): TGTGCCAGCGCGGTACAGGGGTACACTGAAGCTTTCTTT. This encodes CASAVQGYTEAFF.

This chain links TRBV6-1 with TRBJ2-7, with a tentative D call TRBD1 (5 bases). V shed 1 base and J shed 0 bases, with 10 bases lying between them. The CDR3 has 15 amino acids. In germline, CDR1 is MNHNS, CDR2 SASEGT. This chain's CDR3 is CASSEEGPSSYEQYF. DNA of the CDR3: TGTGCCAGCAGTGAAGAGGGGCCGAGCTCCTACGAGCAGTACTTC.

The chain links TRBV6-2 or TRBV6-3 to TRBJ2-1, with D possibly TRBD2 on 6 matching bases. This CDR3 is 12 amino acids long. V lost 8 bases to trimming and J lost 8 bases, with 13 bases between them. Germline values: CDR1 MNHEY, CDR2 SVGEGT. The CDR3 loop reads CASRHGGHEQFF. CDR3 DNA sequence: TGTGCCAGCCGCCACGGGGGACATGAGCAGTTCTTC.